The 22 T cell receptor beta chains presented below share a single source sample, sequenced in a study of lymphopenia after photon versus proton radiotherapy. The assay was immunoSEQ multiplex PCR, and TCRdb's table has in-frame clones only and misses some. The sample has some 27,000 clones, about 83% seen once; the top ten hold around 47%. This specimen consisted of peripheral blood, obtained from a patient treated with proton-based radiotherapy. The receptors stem from a woman aged 55-69 years with cholangiocarcinoma. Some clones in this sample may be carry-over from other donors' samples.

V and J are TRBV2 and TRBJ2-1; the D is unclear. The CDR3 extends over 10 amino acids. Germline lookup yields CDR1 SNHLY and CDR2 FYNNEI. CDR3 residues: CAVATNEQFF. The CDR3 nucleotides are TGTGCGGTGGCGACTAATGAGCAGTTCTTC.

The gene calls are TRBV5-1 and TRBJ1-2, with D maybe TRBD1 (5 bases). From germline, CDR1 is SGHRS and CDR2 YFSETQ. The CDR3 contains 16 residues. Trimming pared 0 bases from V and 1 base from J, leaving 13 bases between. The CDR3 nucleotides read TGCGCCAGCAGCTTGGCTTCGACAGTCTATAACTATGGCTACACCTTC. Its translation is CASSLASTVYNYGYTF. Full variable domain (missing parts from reference TRBV5-1 and TRBJ1-2): KAGVTQTPRYLIKTRGQQVTLSCSPISGHRSVSWYQQTPGQGLQFLFEYFSETQRNKGNFPGRFSGRQFSNSRSEMNVSTLELGDSALYLCASSLASTVYNYGYTFGSGTRLTVV.

The chain couples TRBV5-1 to TRBJ2-2, with D perhaps TRBD1 (5 bases). V was trimmed by 0 bases and J by 5 bases, leaving 11 bases between them. Germline values: CDR1 SGHRS, CDR2 YFSETQ. CDR3 length: 15 amino acids. The CDR3 sequence: CASSLVVRETGELFF. In nucleotides, the CDR3 is TGCGCCAGCAGCTTGGTGGTCAGGGAAACCGGGGAGCTGTTTTTT.

The chain uses TRBV19 and TRBJ2-5; D unresolved. Germline V lookup: CDR1 LNHDA, CDR2 SQIVND (reference sequence). Trimming pared 1 base from V and 0 bases from J, leaving 9 bases between. There are 15 residues in the CDR3. The CDR3 is CASSIGTGYQETQYF. As DNA, the CDR3 is TGTGCCAGTAGTATAGGAACGGGTTACCAAGAGACCCAGTACTTC.

The chain joins TRBV14 to TRBJ2-5, with 12 bases matching TRBD1. Looked up from germline, CDR1 is SGHDN and CDR2 is FVKESK. Losses at the gene ends were 6 bases for V and 3 bases for J; bases not matched to a gene: 11. The CDR3 loop spans 17 amino acids. The DNA of the CDR3 is TGTGCCAGCAGATACCGGGACAGGGGGCGAAAGAAAGAGACCCAGTACTTC. Its protein is CASRYRDRGRKKETQYF.

This chain joins TRBV5-5 and TRBJ2-6, with 8 bases lining up with TRBD1. The trim removed 0 bases at V and 0 bases at J, leaving 8 bases unmatched. Germline lookup yields CDR1 SGHKS and CDR2 YYEKEE (reference sequence). CDR3 length: 19 amino acids. CDR3 residues: CASSLGPTGGTSGANVLTF. The DNA of the CDR3 is TGTGCCAGCAGCTTGGGACCTACAGGGGGAACCTCTGGGGCCAACGTCCTGACTTTC.

This rearrangement joins TRBV7-8 to TRBJ1-2; D is uncertain. The germline gives CDR1 SGHVS, CDR2 FQNEAQ. This CDR3 has 15 residues. V was trimmed by 1 base and J by 0 bases, leaving 9 bases between them. This chain's CDR3 is CASSLEIPANYGYTF. CDR3 bases: TGTGCCAGCAGCTTAGAGATACCAGCTAACTATGGCTACACCTTC.

The chain uses TRBV9 and TRBJ1-3; no definite D call. V was trimmed by 0 bases and J by 0 bases, leaving 4 bases between them. Germline CDR1 SGDLS, CDR2 YYNGEE. The CDR3 has 14 amino acids. The CDR3 spells CASSVEFSGNTIYF. As DNA, the CDR3 is TGTGCCAGCAGCGTAGAGTTCTCTGGAAACACCATATATTTT.

This clone came up a few times. The chain has TRBV7-3 and TRBJ2-3; D is undetermined. Germline-derived CDR1 and CDR2 are SGHTA and FQGTGA. V shed 1 base and J shed 6 bases, with 11 bases lying between them. This CDR3 comprises 14 residues. CDR3: CASSLKASRDTQYF. The CDR3 coding sequence is TGTGCCAGCAGCTTAAAGGCCTCCCGGGATACGCAGTATTTT.

V usage is TRBV15 and J usage is TRBJ2-1, with 13 bases matching TRBD2. The trim removed 3 bases at V and 7 bases at J, leaving 9 bases unmatched. Germline V gives CDR1 LNHNV, CDR2 YYDKDF (reference sequence). This CDR3 contains 17 residues. CDR3 region: CATSSEGLAGLRNEQFF. The DNA of the CDR3 is TGTGCCACCAGCAGCGAGGGACTAGCGGGACTACGGAATGAGCAGTTCTTC.

V and J are TRBV11-2 and TRBJ2-7; TRBD1 or TRBD2 may be the D gene (5 bases each). The CDR3 is 17 residues long. Trimming shortened V by 4 bases and J by 5 bases, and 24 bases separated the two germline ends. Per the germline V gene, CDR1 is SGHAT and CDR2 is FQNNGV. The CDR3 nucleotides are TGTGCCAGCAGCTCCCCCTGGGGACCCTCGTCGGGCGACGAGCAGTACTTC. Amino acid sequence: CASSSPWGPSSGDEQYF.

The V and J genes are TRBV19 and TRBJ2-7, with D unresolved. With 5 bases removed from V and 3 bases from J, the gap between germline ends came to 8 bases. The CDR3 contains 12 residues. CDR1 is LNHDA, CDR2 SQIVND, per germline (reference sequence). In DNA form, the CDR3 reads TGTGCCAGTAGTCCAAACATCTACGAGCAGTACTTC. Translation: CASSPNIYEQYF.

The chain joins TRBV7-6 to TRBJ2-3; TRBD1 or TRBD2 may be the D gene (6 bases each). Germline-derived CDR1 and CDR2 are SGHVS and FNYEAQ. V lost 8 bases to trimming and J lost 0 bases, with 12 bases between them. CDR3 length equals 14 residues. The CDR3 sequence: CASGGHTSTDTQYF. CDR3 nucleotide sequence: TGTGCCAGCGGGGGGCATACTAGCACAGATACGCAGTATTTT.

The gene calls are TRBV7-2 and TRBJ2-2, with a tentative D call TRBD1 (5 bases). Trimming stripped 9 bases from V and 5 bases from J, with 16 bases between. The V gene's germline CDR1 is SGHTA and CDR2 FQGNSA. The CDR3 consists of 14 residues. Here the CDR3 reads CASSWQGYTGELFF. The CDR3 DNA is TGTGCCAGTTCATGGCAGGGCTATACCGGGGAGCTGTTTTTT.

The chain is built from TRBV5-1 and TRBJ2-3, with 9 bases fitting TRBD2. CDR1 and CDR2 (germline): SGHRS, YFSETQ. The CDR3 extends over 16 amino acids. Trimming took 0 bases from V and 1 from J; bases not matched to a gene: 3. The CDR3 DNA reads as TGCGCCAGCAGCTTGGGACTAGCGGAAGGCACAGATACGCAGTATTTT. The encoded protein is CASSLGLAEGTDTQYF.

The chain uses TRBV7-8 and TRBJ2-3, with D hard to call. Looked up from germline, CDR1 is SGHVS and CDR2 is FQNEAQ. V shed 6 bases and J shed 0 bases, with 13 bases lying between them. The CDR3 sequence is 15 residues long. The CDR3 coding sequence is TGTGCCAGCAGACTGCTTGGTGCTAGCACAGATACGCAGTATTTT. Translated, it gives CASRLLGASTDTQYF.

The chain recombines TRBV7-6 with TRBJ2-7, with 7 positions matching TRBD2. Germline CDR1 SGHVS, CDR2 FNYEAQ. The CDR3 loop spans 17 amino acids. The V and J ends lost 2 bases and 2 bases, in that order; junction bases with no gene match: 12. The CDR3 nucleotides read TGTGCCAGCAGCTTAAGATCTGGGGGGGGACTCACCTACGAGCAGTACTTC. Amino acid sequence: CASSLRSGGGLTYEQYF.

The table lists this clone with a count of one. This chain uses TRBV30 with TRBJ2-3, with D perhaps given as TRBD1 or TRBD2 (5 bases each). Trimming cost V 5 bases and J 4 bases, with 16 bases left between them. The CDR3 extends over 14 amino acids. The germline V gene has CDR1 GTSNPN and CDR2 SVGIG (reference sequence). CDR3 amino acids: CAWGAGGNADTQYF. The DNA of the CDR3 is TGTGCCTGGGGGGCTGGGGGAAATGCAGATACGCAGTATTTT.

The chain has TRBV21-1 and TRBJ2-5; TRBD2 is the table's D call and was not checked against the DNA. TRBV21-1 is termed a pseudogene. CDR3 length: 17 amino acids. The CDR3 spells CASSKLLRQAGDLTQYF. CDR3 DNA: TGTGCCAGCAGCAAACTCCTCCGGCAGGCGGGAGATTTGACCCAGTACTTC.

J is TRBJ2-3 and V is TRBV2, with 9 bases matching TRBD2. The germline CDR1 and CDR2 sequences are SNHLY and FYNNEI. The CDR3 is made up of 15 amino acids. Trimming cost V 4 bases and J 2 bases; bases outside gene matches: 4. The CDR3 sequence: CASSALAGFTDTQYF. In DNA, the CDR3 is TGTGCCAGCAGTGCCCTAGCGGGGTTCACAGATACGCAGTATTTT. The full variable domain, its missing parts supplied by reference TRBV2 and TRBJ2-3, is EPEVTQTPSHQVTQMGQEVILRCVPISNHLYFYWYRQILGQKVEFLVSFYNNEISEKSEIFDDQFSVERPDGSNFTLKIRSTKLEDSAMYFCASSALAGFTDTQYFGPGTRLTVL.

This clone was recorded a few times. The gene calls are TRBV19 and TRBJ1-6; 7 positions agree with TRBD1. V was clipped by 11 bases and J by 5 bases; unmatched bases: 6. Germline V lookup: CDR1 LNHDA, CDR2 SQIVND (reference sequence). The CDR3 is 13 residues long. The CDR3 DNA reads TGTGCCTGCCGGGACAGAAATAATTCACCCCTCCACTTT. It specifies CACRDRNNSPLHF.

This sequence joins TRBV6-5 and TRBJ1-2, with 8 nucleotides matching TRBD1. Looked up from germline, CDR1 is MNHEY and CDR2 is SVGAGI. V dropped 6 bases and J dropped 3; count of bases not matched to a gene: 3. The CDR3 spans 13 residues. In nucleotides, the CDR3 is TGTGCCAGCAGCCTGGACAGGGACTATGGCTACACCTTC. It yields the protein CASSLDRDYGYTF.